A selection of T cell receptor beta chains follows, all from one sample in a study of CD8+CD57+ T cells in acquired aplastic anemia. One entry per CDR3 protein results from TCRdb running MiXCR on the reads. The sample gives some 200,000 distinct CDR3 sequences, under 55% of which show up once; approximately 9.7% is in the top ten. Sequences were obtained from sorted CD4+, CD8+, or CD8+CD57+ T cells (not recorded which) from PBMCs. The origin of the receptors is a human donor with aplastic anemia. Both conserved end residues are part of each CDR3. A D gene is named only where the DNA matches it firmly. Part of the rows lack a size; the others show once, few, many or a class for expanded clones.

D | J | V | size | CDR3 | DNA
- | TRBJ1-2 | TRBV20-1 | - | CSAFDYGYTF | TGCAGTGCTTTTGACTATGGCTACACCTTC
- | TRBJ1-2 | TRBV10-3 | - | CAVSSTGRGGYTF | TGTGCCGTCAGCTCGACGGGGAGGGGTGGCTACACCTTC
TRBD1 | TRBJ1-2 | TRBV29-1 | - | CSVGIGTATYGYTF | TGCAGCGTCGGGATCGGGACAGCGACCTATGGCTACACCTTC
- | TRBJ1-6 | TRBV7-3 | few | CASLEGGDSPLHF | TGTGCCAGCCTTGAGGGGGGCGATTCACCCCTCCACTTT
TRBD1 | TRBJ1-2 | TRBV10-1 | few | CASSGDRVGGYTF | TGCGCCAGCAGTGGAGACAGGGTGGGTGGCTACACCTTC
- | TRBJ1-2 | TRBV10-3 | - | CAISGSGRRANYGYTF | TGTGCCATCAGTGGTTCTGGCCGGCGAGCTAACTATGGCTACACCTTC
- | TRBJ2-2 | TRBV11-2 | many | CASSLEPLNTGELFF | TGTGCCAGCAGCTTAGAGCCGTTAAACACCGGGGAGCTGTTTTTT
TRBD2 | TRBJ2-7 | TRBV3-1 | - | CASSLVAGASEQYF | TGTGCCAGCAGCCTTGTAGCGGGCGCTAGCGAGCAGTACTTC
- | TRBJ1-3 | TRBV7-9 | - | CASSQEPVSGNTIYF | TGTGCCAGCAGCCAAGAACCAGTCTCTGGAAACACCATATATTTT
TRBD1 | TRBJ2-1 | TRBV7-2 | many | CASSPDRGANEQFF | TGTGCCAGCAGCCCGGACAGGGGGGCCAATGAGCAGTTCTTC
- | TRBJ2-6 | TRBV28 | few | CASFGGMREAGANVLTF | TGTGCCAGTTTCGGCGGCATGCGGGAAGCTGGGGCCAACGTCCTGACTTTC
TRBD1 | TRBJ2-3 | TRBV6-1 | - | CASSEATGTGHDTQYF | TGTGCCAGCAGTGAAGCGACCGGGACAGGGCATGATACGCAGTATTTT
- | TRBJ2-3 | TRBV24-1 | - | CATSDFGVGTDTQYF | TGTGCCACCAGTGATTTTGGGGTTGGCACAGATACGCAGTATTTT
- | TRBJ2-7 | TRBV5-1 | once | CASSDHGTLYEQYF | TGCGCCAGCAGCGACCACGGGACACTTTACGAGCAGTACTTC
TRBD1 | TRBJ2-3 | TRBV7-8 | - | CASSLGIGTGGTDTQYF | TGTGCCAGCAGCTTAGGAATCGGGACAGGGGGCACAGATACGCAGTATTTT
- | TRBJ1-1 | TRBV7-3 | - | CASSATGRDTEAFF | TGTGCCAGCAGCGCTACCGGGAGGGACACTGAAGCTTTCTTT
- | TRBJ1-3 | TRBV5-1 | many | CASSVDASSGNTIYF | TGCGCCAGCAGCGTGGACGCTAGCTCTGGAAACACCATATATTTT
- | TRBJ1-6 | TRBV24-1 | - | CATRGDLNSPLHF | TGTGCCACCAGAGGAGACTTGAATTCACCCCTCCACTTT
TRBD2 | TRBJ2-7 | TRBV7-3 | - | CASSYIAGASYEQYF | TGTGCCAGCAGCTACATAGCGGGTGCCTCCTACGAGCAGTACTTC
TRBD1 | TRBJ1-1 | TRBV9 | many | CASSGQGANTEAFF | TGTGCCAGCAGCGGACAGGGGGCGAACACTGAAGCTTTCTTT
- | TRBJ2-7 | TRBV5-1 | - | CASSSRQDSYEQYF | TGCGCCAGCAGCTCCCGACAGGATTCCTACGAGCAGTACTTC
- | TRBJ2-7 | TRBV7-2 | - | CASSIGVWYEQYF | TGTGCCAGCAGCATCGGGGTATGGTACGAGCAGTACTTC
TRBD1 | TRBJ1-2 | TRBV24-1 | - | CATSDGQGVYGYTF | TGTGCCACCAGTGATGGACAGGGGGTTTATGGCTACACCTTC
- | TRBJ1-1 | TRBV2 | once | CASPRPNTEAFF | TGTGCCAGCCCCAGACCGAACACTGAAGCTTTCTTT
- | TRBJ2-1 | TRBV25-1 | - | CASSPFGDYNEQFF | TGTGCCAGCAGTCCCTTTGGAGACTACAATGAGCAGTTCTTC
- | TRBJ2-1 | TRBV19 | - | CASKTQGGNEQFF | TGTGCCAGTAAAACACAGGGTGGGAATGAGCAGTTCTTC
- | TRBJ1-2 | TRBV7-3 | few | CASSLSQAGYTF | TGTGCCAGCAGCTTAAGCCAGGCAGGCTACACCTTC